One sample yielded the 4 T cell receptor beta chains listed below, sequenced in a study of vaccination and CD4 T cells after COVID-19. Their specific antigens are unknown. Noted treatment: roughly 10-day PBMC culture with coronavirus spike peptide pools or control peptides (ViraFEST assay). Cultured CD4+ T-cell DNA underwent Oncomine TCR Beta short-read sequencing. MiXCR was run by TCRdb on the PCR reads, yielding one entry per CDR3 protein. The table records roughly 18,000 distinct CDR3 sequences, about 39% of them present only once. The specimen comprised CD4+ T cells from blood, cultured in vitro, sampled after SARS-CoV-2 vaccination. These receptors were obtained from a human donor who had recovered from COVID-19.

The rearrangement joins TRBV12-3 or TRBV12-4 to TRBJ2-5; TRBD1 or TRBD2 may be the D gene (5 bases each). This CDR3 spans 13 amino acids. V was cut by 2 bases and J by 8 bases, with 12 bases left in between. CDR3 DNA: TGTGCCAGCAGTTTATCTAGTCGGGGCACCCAGTACTTC. This sequence encodes CASSLSSRGTQYF.

V and J are TRBV6-1 and TRBJ2-7; 9 bases fit TRBD1. The trim removed 4 bases at V and 3 bases at J, leaving 4 bases unmatched. The CDR3 loop spans 14 amino acids. Germline CDR1 MNHNS, CDR2 SASEGT. CDR3 coding DNA: TGTGCCAGCAGTGCACGGACAGGGGTCTACGAGCAGTACTTC. It translates to CASSARTGVYEQYF.

Points on this clonotype: It may be a read error: a sequence one base away is much more abundant. The V gene is TRBV27, the J gene TRBJ1-1, with TRBD1 matching 7 bases. Germline CDR1 reads MNHEY; CDR2 reads SMNVEV (reference sequence). Trimming took 5 bases from V and 1 from J; bases not matched to a gene: 16. The CDR3 contains 18 residues. This chain's CDR3 is CASSPYLQDRLPNTEAFF. The CDR3, as DNA: TGTGCCAGCAGTCCCTACCTCCAGGACAGGCTCCCGAACACTGAAGCTTTCTTT.

This clonotype was counted only a few times. The chain is built from TRBV6-2 or TRBV6-3 and TRBJ1-5; D might be TRBD1 (6 bases). Germline assignment: CDR1 MNHEY and CDR2 SVGEGT. The CDR3 consists of 14 residues. V was cut by 7 bases and J by 7 bases, with 17 bases left in between. The CDR3, as DNA: TGTGCCAGCACCGAACCCACAGGGTGGCAGCCCCAGCATTTT. Encoded protein: CASTEPTGWQPQHF.